These 11 T cell receptor beta chains were sequenced from one sample in a study of shared clonotypes between healthy human individuals. CD45RO-negative cells were positively selected for CCR7, leaving out terminally differentiated effector memory CD45RA+ cells. The repertoire was sequenced with immunoSEQ multiplex PCR; TCRdb's copy has only in-frame clones and lacks some. The table has about 2.1 million clones, approximately 94% seen once. Material for sequencing was naive CD8+ T cells from PBMCs. These receptors all stem from a man aged 18 to 29 in good health. Some clones in this sample may be carry-over from other donors' samples.

The gene calls are TRBV4-1 and TRBJ2-1; D possibly uses TRBD1 or TRBD2 (5 bases each). The CDR3 is made up of 17 amino acids. Germline V CDR1 and CDR2: MGHRA, YSYEKL. V gave up 2 bases and J gave up 0 bases, with 14 bases separating them. CDR3 region: CASSQFPSGSSYNEQFF. The DNA of the CDR3 is TGCGCCAGCAGCCAATTCCCTTCAGGGAGCTCCTACAATGAGCAGTTCTTC.

The chain joins TRBV5-1 to TRBJ1-3; 10 bases agree with TRBD1. The germline CDR1 and CDR2 sequences are SGHRS and YFSETQ. The CDR3 loop spans 17 amino acids. Trimming removed 3 bases from V and 2 bases from J; junction bases left unmatched: 8. The CDR3 loop is CASSWGRQGATGNTIYF. The CDR3, as DNA: TGCGCCAGCAGCTGGGGTCGACAGGGGGCAACTGGAAACACCATATATTTT.

The chain is built from TRBV6-1 and TRBJ1-2; 8 bases map to TRBD1. The CDR3 has 16 residues. J was trimmed by 4 bases and V by 1 base; bases with no gene match: 8. The germline gives CDR1 MNHNS, CDR2 SASEGT. The chain's CDR3 is CASSEGLGRGPYGYTF. The CDR3, as DNA: TGTGCCAGCAGTGAAGGGTTGGGCAGGGGGCCCTATGGCTACACCTTC.

V gene TRBV27 combines with J gene TRBJ2-1, with unresolved D. V was clipped by 8 bases and J by 0 bases, with 14 bases between them. Germline V gives CDR1 MNHEY, CDR2 SMNVEV (reference sequence). The CDR3 runs 15 residues. This CDR3 reads CASALLFRSYNEQFF. The DNA for the CDR3 is TGTGCCAGCGCCTTACTCTTCCGCTCCTACAATGAGCAGTTCTTC.

The chain carries TRBV5-6 and TRBJ2-7; TRBD2 agrees at 13 bases. The CDR3 is made up of 17 amino acids. Per the germline V gene, CDR1 is SGHDT and CDR2 is YYEEEE. V was pared by 0 bases and J by 4 bases, with 7 bases of the junction left unmatched. The CDR3 protein is CASSLETSGRFGYEQYF. The CDR3 bases are TGTGCCAGCAGCTTGGAGACTAGCGGGAGGTTCGGATACGAGCAGTACTTC.

The rearrangement links TRBV13 to TRBJ2-3, with TRBD2 matching 14 bases. This CDR3 has 20 amino acids. Germline V gene sequence: CDR1 PRHDT, CDR2 FYEKMQ (reference sequence). V lost 4 bases to trimming and J lost 1 base; unmatched junction nucleotides: 13. This CDR3 is CASSSSPGLAGGFRTDTQYF. In DNA, the CDR3 is TGTGCCAGCAGCTCCTCGCCCGGACTAGCGGGAGGCTTCCGCACAGATACGCAGTATTTT.

The V gene is TRBV11-2, the J gene TRBJ2-7; 11 bases line up with TRBD1. The CDR3 extends over 16 amino acids. The V gene end was trimmed by 4 bases and the J gene end by 4 bases; junction bases not matched to a gene: 9. Germline CDR1 is SGHAT and CDR2 is FQNNGV. CDR3 DNA: TGTGCCAGCAGCTCTAGGCTGGGACAGGGGGGTTACGAGCAGTACTTC. This translates into CASSSRLGQGGYEQYF.

This chain uses TRBV5-1 with TRBJ2-7; a weak D match, TRBD1 (6 bases). V dropped 2 bases and J dropped 6 bases, with 9 bases sitting between them. CDR1 and CDR2 from the germline V gene are SGHRS and YFSETQ. The CDR3 is 12 residues long. The CDR3 bases are TGCGCCAGCAGCTTCAGGGGCTCCGAGCAGTACTTC. This encodes CASSFRGSEQYF.

The chain links TRBV5-4 to TRBJ2-3, with 8 bases fitting TRBD2. This CDR3 comprises 16 residues. With V trimmed by 4 bases and J by 4 bases, 11 bases remained unmatched. Germline CDR1 is SGHNT and CDR2 is YYREEE (reference sequence). The CDR3 DNA reads as TGTGCCAGCAGCCCGTGGACTAGCTTAGGCTCAGATACGCAGTATTTT. As protein: CASSPWTSLGSDTQYF.

Comments on this clone: This CDR3 is also generated by other DNA sequences in the sample. This chain joins TRBV5-1 and TRBJ1-1; D remains unclear. CDR1 and CDR2 from the germline V gene are SGHRS and YFSETQ. The V end lost 4 bases, the J end lost 0 bases, and 7 bases lay between the germline ends. The CDR3 consists of 13 residues. The CDR3 DNA reads TGCGCCAGCAGCCTGGGCATGAACACTGAAGCTTTCTTT. As protein: CASSLGMNTEAFF. Full variable domain (outside the CDR3, taken from reference TRBV5-1 and TRBJ1-1): KAGVTQTPRYLIKTRGQQVTLSCSPISGHRSVSWYQQTPGQGLQFLFEYFSETQRNKGNFPGRFSGRQFSNSRSEMNVSTLELGDSALYLCASSLGMNTEAFFGQGTRLTVV.

The chain has TRBV13 and TRBJ1-3; no firm D call. The CDR3 loop spans 15 amino acids. The V and J ends lost 5 bases and 3 bases respectively, with 14 bases between them. The germline gives CDR1 PRHDT, CDR2 FYEKMQ (reference sequence). As DNA, the CDR3 is TGTGCCAGCAGCCAACAGACGTACGGTGGAAACACCATATATTTT. Translation gives CASSQQTYGGNTIYF.